The present T cell receptor beta chain was sequenced within a study of response to subunit inactivated influenza vaccine. The CDR3 is 12 amino acids. The germline V gene has CDR1 SQVTM and CDR2 ANQGSEA. The junction had 3 bases not matched to a gene; V was cut back by 7 bases and J by 1 base. In TCRdb, the RT-PCR reads were re-called with MiXCR into one record per CDR3 protein. The sample holds 300,000 to 350,000 distinct CDR3 sequences, 20% to 25% seen once. This clonotype was picked up many times. The sample was PBMCs from blood, taken roughly 20 months after vaccination. The chain uses TRBV29-1 and TRBJ1-1; 7 bases match TRBD1. The receptor was derived from a man aged 50-75 years who received an inactivated influenza vaccine. The CDR3 protein is CSGYRGNTEAFF. In DNA, the CDR3 is TGCAGCGGGTACAGGGGGAACACTGAAGCTTTCTTT.